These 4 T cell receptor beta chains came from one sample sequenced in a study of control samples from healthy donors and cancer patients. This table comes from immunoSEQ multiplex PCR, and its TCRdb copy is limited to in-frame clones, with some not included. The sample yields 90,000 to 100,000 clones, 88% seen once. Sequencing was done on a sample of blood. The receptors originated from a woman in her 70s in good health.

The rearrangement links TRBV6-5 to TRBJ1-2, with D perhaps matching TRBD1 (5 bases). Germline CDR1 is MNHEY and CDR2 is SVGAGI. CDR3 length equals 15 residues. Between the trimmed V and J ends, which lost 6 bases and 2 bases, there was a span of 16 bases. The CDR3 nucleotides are TGTGCCAGCAGAAGGGGAGATATAATAAACTATGGCTACACCTTC. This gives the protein CASRRGDIINYGYTF.

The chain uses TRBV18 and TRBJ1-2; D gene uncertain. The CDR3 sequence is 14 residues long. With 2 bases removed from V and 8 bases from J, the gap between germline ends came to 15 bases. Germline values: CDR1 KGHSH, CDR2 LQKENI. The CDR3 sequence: CASSPNSKLGGYTF. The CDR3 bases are TGTGCCAGCTCACCAAATTCAAAGTTGGGAGGCTACACCTTC.

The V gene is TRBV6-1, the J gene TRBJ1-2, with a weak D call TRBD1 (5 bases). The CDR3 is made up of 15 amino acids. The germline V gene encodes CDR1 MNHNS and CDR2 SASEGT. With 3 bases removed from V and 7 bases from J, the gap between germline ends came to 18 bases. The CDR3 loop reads CASSETPGWILGYTF. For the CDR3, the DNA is TGTGCCAGCAGTGAGACGCCAGGGTGGATCCTTGGCTACACCTTC.

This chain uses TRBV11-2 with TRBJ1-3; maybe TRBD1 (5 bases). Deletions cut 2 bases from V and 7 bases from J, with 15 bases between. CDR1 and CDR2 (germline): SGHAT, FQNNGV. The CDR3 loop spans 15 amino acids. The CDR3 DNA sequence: TGTGCCAGCAGCTTAAGGCCGGTCAGGGAGAACACCATATATTTT. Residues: CASSLRPVRENTIYF.